The 11 T cell receptor beta chains given below trace back to one sample, sequenced in a study of T cells in lung cancer brain metastases. The table came from immunoSEQ multiplex PCR; TCRdb's copy has only in-frame clones and leaves some out. The sample yields 600 or so clones, 93% seen once. The specimen sequenced was tumor tissue from a brain metastasis. The receptors were gathered from a woman aged 50 to 60 with non-small cell lung cancer that had spread to the brain.

The rearrangement links TRBV5-1 to TRBJ1-2; 9 bases line up with TRBD1. Germline loops: CDR1 SGHRS, CDR2 YFSETQ. The length of the CDR3 is 14 residues. V lost 4 bases to trimming and J lost 8 bases; unmatched junction nucleotides: 9. CDR3: CASSISQGARGYTF. CDR3 sequence (DNA): TGCGCCAGCAGCATATCACAGGGGGCGCGGGGCTACACCTTC.

The chain carries TRBV11-1 and TRBJ2-3; the D gene is possibly TRBD2 (5 bases). Trimming shortened V by 2 bases and J by 2 bases, and 11 bases separated the two germline ends. This CDR3 comprises 15 residues. Germline assignment: CDR1 SGHAT and CDR2 FQDESV (reference sequence). The CDR3 protein is CASSLSSAHTDTQYF. The CDR3 bases are TGTGCCAGCAGCTTAAGTAGCGCGCACACAGATACGCAGTATTTT.

V and J are TRBV2 and TRBJ1-1; 7 bases line up with TRBD1. The length of the CDR3 is 14 residues. Germline values: CDR1 SNHLY, CDR2 FYNNEI. CDR3 DNA sequence: TGTTCAACGACAGGGCAGGCCCGCCTCTCGGGAGCTTTCTTT. Translation gives CSTTGQARLSGAFF.

The rearrangement links TRBV7-2 to TRBJ2-5; no reliable D call. Germline loops: CDR1 SGHTA, CDR2 FQGNSA. This CDR3 comprises 14 residues. The V gene lost 10 bases and the J gene lost 5 bases, with 20 bases spanning the gap. CDR3 loop: CATSSGPYAETQYF. The DNA for the CDR3 is TGTGCCACCTCATCCGGGCCATACGCGGAGACCCAGTACTTC. Together with reference TRBV7-2 and TRBJ2-5, the CDR3 gives the full variable domain: GAGVSQSPSNKVTEKGKDVELRCDPISGHTALYWYRQSLGQGLEFLIYFQGNSAPDKSGLPSDRFSAERTGGSVSTLTIQRTQQEDSAVYLCATSSGPYAETQYFGPGTRLLVL.

The chain employs TRBV5-1 and TRBJ2-3; D is unresolved. V lost 0 bases to trimming and J lost 3 bases, with 11 bases between them. Looked up from germline, CDR1 is SGHRS and CDR2 is YFSETQ. There are 15 residues in the CDR3. The CDR3 is CASSLAPPGTDTQYF. DNA of the CDR3: TGCGCCAGCAGCTTGGCCCCCCCGGGTACAGATACGCAGTATTTT.

This chain links TRBV7-3 with TRBJ1-2; D remains ambiguous. V was cut by 4 bases and J by 6 bases, with 9 bases left in between. The CDR3 length is 12 residues. Germline lookup yields CDR1 SGHTA and CDR2 FQGTGA. The CDR3: CASSSGQDGYTF. CDR3 in DNA: TGTGCCAGCAGCTCGGGCCAGGATGGCTACACCTTC.

This chain joins TRBV6-1 and TRBJ1-5; the D is unclear. Trimming cost V 7 bases and J 4 bases, with 14 bases left between them. This CDR3 is 14 amino acids long. Germline-derived CDR1 and CDR2 are MNHNS and SASEGT. CDR3 in DNA: TGTGCCAGCAAAGGTATAAACAGTAATCAGCCCCAGCATTTT. It is translated as CASKGINSNQPQHF.

J is TRBJ2-1 and V is TRBV25-1; D may be TRBD2 (6 bases). The CDR3 is 15 residues long. The germline CDR1 and CDR2 sequences are MGHDK and SYGVNS. Trimming cost V 5 bases and J 4 bases, with 15 bases left between them. Written as DNA, the CDR3 is TGTGCCAGCAGTCAGGCAGGAGGGCCTTACAATGAGCAGTTCTTC. Translation: CASSQAGGPYNEQFF. Using reference TRBV25-1 and TRBJ2-1 for the parts outside the CDR3, the full variable domain is EADIYQTPRYLVIGTGKKITLECSQTMGHDKMYWYQQDPGMELHLIHYSYGVNSTEKGDLSSESTVSRIRTEHFPLTLESARPSHTSQYLCASSQAGGPYNEQFFGPGTRLTVL.

The chain employs TRBV5-1 and TRBJ1-2, with 9 bases matching TRBD1. CDR3 length equals 15 residues. Germline CDR1 SGHRS, CDR2 YFSETQ. J was trimmed by 1 base and V by 4 bases; bases with no gene match: 5. Written as DNA, the CDR3 is TGCGCCAGCAGCGCCGGACAGGGGTTTAACTATGGCTACACCTTC. Protein sequence: CASSAGQGFNYGYTF.

The V call is TRBV19, the J call TRBJ2-3; 10 bases fit TRBD2. This CDR3 spans 16 amino acids. In germline, CDR1 is LNHDA, CDR2 SQIVND (reference sequence). V shed 3 bases, J shed 5 bases, and the junction held 8 bases outside the gene matches. CDR3 residues: CASSISSGSAGDTQYF. The CDR3 DNA follows: TGTGCCAGTAGTATCTCTAGCGGGAGCGCGGGAGATACGCAGTATTTT.

The chain links TRBV5-5 to TRBJ1-2; the match to TRBD1 covers 9 bases. V trimming: 3 bases; J trimming: 2 bases; junction bases outside the gene matches: 5. Germline values: CDR1 SGHKS, CDR2 YYEKEE (reference sequence). The CDR3 runs 15 residues. CDR3 DNA sequence: TGTGCCAGCAGCTGGACAGGGGCACTCAACTATGGCTACACCTTC. Translating gives CASSWTGALNYGYTF.